The clone carrying this T cell receptor beta chain occurred many times. This entry belongs to a study of T-cell reconstitution after alpha-beta-depleted transplantation in children. The germline V and J ends were trimmed by 7 bases and 0 bases, with 6 bases remaining between them. The CDR3 runs 13 residues. TCRbeta library preparation incorporated unique molecular identifiers. TCRdb called the PCR reads again in MiXCR, with one record for every CDR3 protein. The sample includes about 420,000 distinct CDR3 sequences, about 11% of them seen just once. The specimen comprised PBMCs from the stem cell graft donor, sampled from the stem cell graft. V and J are TRBV12-3 or TRBV12-4 and TRBJ2-2; D is perhaps TRBD2 (5 bases). The origin of this receptor is a human donor who donated a stem cell graft to a child with acute myeloid leukemia. The CDR3 sequence: CASTSTNTGELFF. The CDR3 bases are TGTGCCAGCACTAGCACGAACACCGGGGAGCTGTTTTTT.